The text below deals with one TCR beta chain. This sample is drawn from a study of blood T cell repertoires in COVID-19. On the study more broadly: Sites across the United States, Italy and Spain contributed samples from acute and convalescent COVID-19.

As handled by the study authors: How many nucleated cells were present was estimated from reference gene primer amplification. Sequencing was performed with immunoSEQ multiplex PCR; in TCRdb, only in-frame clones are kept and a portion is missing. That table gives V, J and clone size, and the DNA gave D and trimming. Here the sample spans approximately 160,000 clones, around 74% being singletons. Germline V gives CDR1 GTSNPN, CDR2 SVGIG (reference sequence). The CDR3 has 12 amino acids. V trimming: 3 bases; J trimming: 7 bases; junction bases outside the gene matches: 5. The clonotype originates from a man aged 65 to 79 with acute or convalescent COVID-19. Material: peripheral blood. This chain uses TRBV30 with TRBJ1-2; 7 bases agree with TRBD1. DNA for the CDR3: TGTGCCTGGAGCCCAACAGGGGCTGGCTACACCTTC. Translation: CAWSPTGAGYTF.